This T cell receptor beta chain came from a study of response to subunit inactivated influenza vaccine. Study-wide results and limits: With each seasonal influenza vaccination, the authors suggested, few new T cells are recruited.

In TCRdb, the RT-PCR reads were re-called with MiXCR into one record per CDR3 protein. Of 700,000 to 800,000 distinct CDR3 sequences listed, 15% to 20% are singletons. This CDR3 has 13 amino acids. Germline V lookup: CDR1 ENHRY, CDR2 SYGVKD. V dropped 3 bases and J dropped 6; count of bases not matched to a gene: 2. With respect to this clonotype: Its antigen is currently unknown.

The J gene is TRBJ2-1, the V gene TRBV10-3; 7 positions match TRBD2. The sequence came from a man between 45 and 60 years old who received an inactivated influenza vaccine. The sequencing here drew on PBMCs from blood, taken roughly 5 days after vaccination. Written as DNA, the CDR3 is TGTGCCATCAGTGATCCGGGGGGCAATGAGCAGTTCTTC. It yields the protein CAISDPGGNEQFF.